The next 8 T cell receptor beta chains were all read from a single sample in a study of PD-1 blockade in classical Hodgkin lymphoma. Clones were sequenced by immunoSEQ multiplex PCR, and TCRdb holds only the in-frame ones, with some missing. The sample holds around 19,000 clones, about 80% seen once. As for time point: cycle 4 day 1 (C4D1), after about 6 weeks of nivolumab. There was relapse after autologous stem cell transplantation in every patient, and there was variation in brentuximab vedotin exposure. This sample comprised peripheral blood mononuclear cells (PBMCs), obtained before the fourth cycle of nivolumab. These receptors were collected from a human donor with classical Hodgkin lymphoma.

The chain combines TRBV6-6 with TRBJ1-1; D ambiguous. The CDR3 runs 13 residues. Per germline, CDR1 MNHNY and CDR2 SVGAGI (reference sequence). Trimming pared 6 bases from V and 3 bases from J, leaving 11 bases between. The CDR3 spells CASSPTRDTEAFF. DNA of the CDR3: TGTGCCAGCAGCCCTACTAGGGACACTGAAGCTTTCTTT.

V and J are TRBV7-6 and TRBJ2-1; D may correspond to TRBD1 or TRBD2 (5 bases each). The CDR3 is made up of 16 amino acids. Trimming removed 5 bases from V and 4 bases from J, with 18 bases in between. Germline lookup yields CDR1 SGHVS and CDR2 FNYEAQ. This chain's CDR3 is CASSPSRESGYNEQFF. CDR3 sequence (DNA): TGTGCCAGCAGCCCAAGCAGGGAGTCTGGGTACAATGAGCAGTTCTTC.

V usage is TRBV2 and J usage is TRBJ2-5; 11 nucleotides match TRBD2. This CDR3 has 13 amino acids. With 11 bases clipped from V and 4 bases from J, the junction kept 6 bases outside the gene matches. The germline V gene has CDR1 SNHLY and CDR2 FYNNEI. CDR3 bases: TGTGCCGGCAAGACTAGCGGGGTAGAGACCCAGTACTTC. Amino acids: CAGKTSGVETQYF.

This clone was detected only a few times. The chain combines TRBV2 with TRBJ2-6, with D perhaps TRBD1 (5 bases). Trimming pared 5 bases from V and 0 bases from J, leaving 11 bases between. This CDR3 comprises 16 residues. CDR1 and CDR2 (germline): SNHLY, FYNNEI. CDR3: CASSQGVPSGANVLTF. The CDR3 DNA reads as TGTGCCAGCAGTCAGGGTGTGCCCTCTGGGGCCAACGTCCTGACTTTC.

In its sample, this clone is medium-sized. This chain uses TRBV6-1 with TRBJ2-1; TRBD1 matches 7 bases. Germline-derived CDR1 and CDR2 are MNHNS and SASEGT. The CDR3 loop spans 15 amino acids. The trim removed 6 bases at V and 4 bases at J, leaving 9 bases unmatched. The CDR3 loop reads CASRPPDRRYNEQFF. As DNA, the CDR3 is TGTGCCAGCAGACCCCCGGACAGGAGATACAATGAGCAGTTCTTC.

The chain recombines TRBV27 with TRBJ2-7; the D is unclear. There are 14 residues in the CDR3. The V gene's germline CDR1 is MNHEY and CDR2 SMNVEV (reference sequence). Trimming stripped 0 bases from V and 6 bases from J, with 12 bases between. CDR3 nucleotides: TGTGCCAGCAGTTTATCTTCTTCGGTGGTCGAGCAGTACTTC. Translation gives CASSLSSSVVEQYF.

CDR3 in DNA: TGTGCCAGCAGCTTCCAGGGGGCTGGAGAGACCCAGTACTTC. Its protein is CASSFQGAGETQYF. The chain recombines TRBV7-2 with TRBJ2-5; 8 nucleotides align to TRBD1. Germline trimming cut 3 bases from V and 4 bases from J; bases unmatched to any gene: 4. CDR1 and CDR2 from the germline V gene are SGHTA and FQGNSA. The length of the CDR3 is 14 residues.

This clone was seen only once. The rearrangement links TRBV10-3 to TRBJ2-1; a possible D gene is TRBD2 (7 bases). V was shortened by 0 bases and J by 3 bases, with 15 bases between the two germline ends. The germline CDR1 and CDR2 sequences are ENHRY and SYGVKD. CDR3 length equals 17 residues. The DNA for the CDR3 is TGTGCCATCAGTGAGTCAGAGGGGGACTACCTCTACAATGAGCAGTTCTTC. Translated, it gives CAISESEGDYLYNEQFF.